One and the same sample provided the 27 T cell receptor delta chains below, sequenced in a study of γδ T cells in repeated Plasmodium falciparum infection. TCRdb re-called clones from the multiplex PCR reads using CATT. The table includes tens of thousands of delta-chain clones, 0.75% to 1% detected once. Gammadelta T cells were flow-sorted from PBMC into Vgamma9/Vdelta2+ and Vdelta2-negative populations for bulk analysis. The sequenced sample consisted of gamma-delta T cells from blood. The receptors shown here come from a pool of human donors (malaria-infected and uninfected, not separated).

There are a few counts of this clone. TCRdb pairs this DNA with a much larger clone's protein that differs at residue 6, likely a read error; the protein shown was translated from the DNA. CDR3 residues: CALGPTVLQAGYGTDKLIF. CDR3 sequence (DNA): TGTGCTCTTGGCCCGACGGTCCTACAGGCGGGATACGGGACCGATAAACTCATCTTT. This chain joins TRDV1 and TRDJ1; 8 bases match TRDD3. This CDR3 contains 19 residues. V lost 6 bases, J lost 2 bases, and 20 bases stayed unmatched. CDR1 TSWWSYY and CDR2 QGS come from the germline V gene.

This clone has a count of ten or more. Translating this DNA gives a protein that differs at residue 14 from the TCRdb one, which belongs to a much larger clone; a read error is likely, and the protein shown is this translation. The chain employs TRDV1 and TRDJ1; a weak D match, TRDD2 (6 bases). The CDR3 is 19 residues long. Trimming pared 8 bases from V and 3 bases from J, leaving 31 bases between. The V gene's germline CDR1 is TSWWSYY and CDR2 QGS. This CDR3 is CALSYRDGRGLQYADKLIF. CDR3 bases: TGTGCTCTTTCCTACCGGGATGGTAGAGGGTTACAGTACGCCGATAAACTCATCTTT.

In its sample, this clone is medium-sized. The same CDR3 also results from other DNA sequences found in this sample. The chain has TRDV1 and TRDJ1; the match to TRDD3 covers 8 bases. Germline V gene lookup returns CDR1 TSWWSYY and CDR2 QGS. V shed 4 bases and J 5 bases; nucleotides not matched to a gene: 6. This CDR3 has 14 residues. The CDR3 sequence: CALGGLWGTDKLIF. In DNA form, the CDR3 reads TGTGCTCTTGGGGGACTCTGGGGGACTGATAAACTCATCTTT.

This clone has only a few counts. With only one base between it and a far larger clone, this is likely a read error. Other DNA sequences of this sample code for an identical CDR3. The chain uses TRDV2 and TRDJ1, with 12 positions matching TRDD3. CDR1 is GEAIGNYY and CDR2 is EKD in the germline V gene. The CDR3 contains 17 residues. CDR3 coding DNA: TGTGCCTGTGACACACTGGATACTGGGGGATACACCGATAAACTAATCTTT. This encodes CACDTLDTGGYTDKLIF.

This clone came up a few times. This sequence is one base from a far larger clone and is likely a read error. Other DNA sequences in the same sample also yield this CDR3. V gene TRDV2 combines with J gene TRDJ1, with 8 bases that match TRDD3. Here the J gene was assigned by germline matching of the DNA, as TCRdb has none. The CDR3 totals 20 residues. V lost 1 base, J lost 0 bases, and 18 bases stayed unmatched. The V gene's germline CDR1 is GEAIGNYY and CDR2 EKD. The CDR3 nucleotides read TGTGCCTGTGACACTGTGAGTGGGGGATCCCCCTTTCTCTACACCGATAAACTCATCTTT. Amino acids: CACDTVSGGSPFLYTDKLIF.

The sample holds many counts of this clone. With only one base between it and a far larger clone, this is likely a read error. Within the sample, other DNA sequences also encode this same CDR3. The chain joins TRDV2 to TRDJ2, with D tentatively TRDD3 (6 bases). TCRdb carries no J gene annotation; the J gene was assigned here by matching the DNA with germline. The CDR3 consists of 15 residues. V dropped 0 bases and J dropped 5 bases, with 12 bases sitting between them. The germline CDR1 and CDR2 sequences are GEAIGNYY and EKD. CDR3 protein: CACDTVGGRTAQLFF. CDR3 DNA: TGTGCCTGTGACACCGTAGGGGGACGAACAGCACAACTCTTCTTT.

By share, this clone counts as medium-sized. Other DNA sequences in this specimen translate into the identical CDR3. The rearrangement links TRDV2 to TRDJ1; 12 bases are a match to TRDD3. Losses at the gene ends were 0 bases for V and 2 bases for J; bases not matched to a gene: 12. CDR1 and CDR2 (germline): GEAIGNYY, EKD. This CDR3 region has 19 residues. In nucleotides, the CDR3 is TGTGCCTGTGACACCGTCCGACTGGGGGATACACGTCGGACCGATAAACTCATCTTT. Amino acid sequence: CACDTVRLGDTRRTDKLIF.

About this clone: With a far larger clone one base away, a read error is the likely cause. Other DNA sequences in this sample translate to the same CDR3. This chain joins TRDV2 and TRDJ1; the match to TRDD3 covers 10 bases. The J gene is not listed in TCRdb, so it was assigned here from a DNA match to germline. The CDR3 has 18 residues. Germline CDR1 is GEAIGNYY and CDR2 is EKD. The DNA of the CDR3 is TGTGCTTGTGACCCCGTACTGGGGGATCCGGGGAGAACCGATAAACTCATCTTT. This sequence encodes CACDPVLGDPGRTDKLIF.

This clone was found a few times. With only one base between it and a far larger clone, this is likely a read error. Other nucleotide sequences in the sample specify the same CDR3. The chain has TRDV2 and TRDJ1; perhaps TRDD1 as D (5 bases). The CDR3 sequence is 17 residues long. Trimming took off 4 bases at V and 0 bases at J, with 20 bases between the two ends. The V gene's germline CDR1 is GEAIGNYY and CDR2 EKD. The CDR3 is CACDEINPQLHTDKLIF. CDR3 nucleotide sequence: TGTGCCTGTGATGAAATTAATCCCCAACTCCACACCGATAAACTCATCTTT.

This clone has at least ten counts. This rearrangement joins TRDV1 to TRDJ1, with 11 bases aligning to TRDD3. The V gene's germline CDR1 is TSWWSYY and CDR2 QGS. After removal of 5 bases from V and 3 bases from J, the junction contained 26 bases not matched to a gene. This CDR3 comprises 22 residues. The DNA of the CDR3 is TGTGCTCTTGGGAAGCATTTCATCCGCCTTGGGGGATACGCTCTTCGGGCCGATAAACTCATCTTT. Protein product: CALGKHFIRLGGYALRADKLIF.

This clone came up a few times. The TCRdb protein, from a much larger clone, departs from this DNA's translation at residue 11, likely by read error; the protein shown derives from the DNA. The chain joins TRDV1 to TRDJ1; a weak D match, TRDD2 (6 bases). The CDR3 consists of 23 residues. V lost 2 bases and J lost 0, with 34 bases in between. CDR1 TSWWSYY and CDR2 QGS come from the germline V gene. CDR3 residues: CALGETVGPSRVVHLGYTDKLIF. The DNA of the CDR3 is TGTGCTCTTGGGGAAACGGTGGGGCCTTCCCGCGTGGTACATCTTGGGTACACCGATAAACTCATCTTT.

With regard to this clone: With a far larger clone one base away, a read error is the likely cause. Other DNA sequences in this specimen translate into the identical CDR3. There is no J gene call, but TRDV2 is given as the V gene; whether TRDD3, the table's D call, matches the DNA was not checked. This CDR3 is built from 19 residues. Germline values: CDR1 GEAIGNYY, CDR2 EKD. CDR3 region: CACDTSHPLGDKYTDKLIF. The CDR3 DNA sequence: TGTGCCTGTGACACCTCTCATCCCTTGGGGGATAAGTACACCGATAAACTCATCTTC.

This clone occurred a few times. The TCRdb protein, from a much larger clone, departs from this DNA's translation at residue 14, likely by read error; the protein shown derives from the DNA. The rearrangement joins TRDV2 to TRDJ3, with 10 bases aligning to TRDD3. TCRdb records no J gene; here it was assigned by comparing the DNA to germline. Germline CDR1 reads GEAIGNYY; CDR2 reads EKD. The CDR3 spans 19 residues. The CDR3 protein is CACDATGGLRSWDARQMFF. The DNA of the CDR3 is TGTGCCTGTGACGCAACTGGGGGATTAAGATCCTGGGACGCCCGACAGATGTTTTTC.

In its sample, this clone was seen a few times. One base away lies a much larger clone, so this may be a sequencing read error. The CDR3 sequence: CALGESSPLSLTDKLIF. The CDR3 bases are TGTGCTCTTGGGGAAAGTTCGCCCCTGTCACTGACCGATAAACTCATCTTT. This chain uses TRDV1 with TRDJ1; no clear D gene. The CDR3 consists of 17 residues. Trimming removed 2 bases from V and 2 bases from J, with 18 bases in between. Germline V lookup: CDR1 TSWWSYY, CDR2 QGS.

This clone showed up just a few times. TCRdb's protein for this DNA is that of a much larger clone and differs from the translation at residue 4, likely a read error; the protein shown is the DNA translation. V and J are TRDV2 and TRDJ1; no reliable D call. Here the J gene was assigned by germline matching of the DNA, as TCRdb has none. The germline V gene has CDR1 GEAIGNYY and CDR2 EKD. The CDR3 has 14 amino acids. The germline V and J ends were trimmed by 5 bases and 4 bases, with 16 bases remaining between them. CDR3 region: CACGPYGRYDKLIF. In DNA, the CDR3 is TGTGCCTGTGGCCCGTACGGACGATACGATAAACTCATCTTT.

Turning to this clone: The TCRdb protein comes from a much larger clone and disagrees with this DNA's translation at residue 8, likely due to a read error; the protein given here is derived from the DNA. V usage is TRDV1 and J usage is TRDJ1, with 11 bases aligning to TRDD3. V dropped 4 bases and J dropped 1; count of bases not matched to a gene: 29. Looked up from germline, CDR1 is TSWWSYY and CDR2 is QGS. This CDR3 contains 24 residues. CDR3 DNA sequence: TGTGCTCTTGGGGTTTGTTCCTGCGCTACGAGAAACTGGGGGATAACAGGATTCACCGATAAACTCATCTTT. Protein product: CALGVCSCATRNWGITGFTDKLIF.

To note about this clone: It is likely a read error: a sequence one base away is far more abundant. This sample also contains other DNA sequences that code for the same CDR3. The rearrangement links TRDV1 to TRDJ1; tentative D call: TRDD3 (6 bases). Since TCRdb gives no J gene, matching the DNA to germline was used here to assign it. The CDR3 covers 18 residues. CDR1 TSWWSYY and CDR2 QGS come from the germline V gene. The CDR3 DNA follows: TGTGCTCTGGGGGACTTTCCACCGTTTCCTGGTCGAACCGATAAACTCATCTTT. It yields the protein CALGDFPPFPGRTDKLIF.

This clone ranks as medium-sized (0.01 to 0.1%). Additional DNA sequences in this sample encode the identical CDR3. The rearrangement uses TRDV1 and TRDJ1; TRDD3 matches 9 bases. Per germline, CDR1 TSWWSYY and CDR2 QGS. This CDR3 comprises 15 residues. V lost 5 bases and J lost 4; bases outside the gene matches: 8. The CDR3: CALGPYWGTGDKLIF. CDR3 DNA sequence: TGTGCTCTTGGGCCGTACTGGGGGACCGGCGATAAACTCATCTTT.

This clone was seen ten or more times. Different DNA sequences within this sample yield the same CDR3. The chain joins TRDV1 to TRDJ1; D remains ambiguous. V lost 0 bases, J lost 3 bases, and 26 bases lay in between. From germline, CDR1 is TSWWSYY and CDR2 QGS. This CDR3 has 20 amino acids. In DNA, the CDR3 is TGTGCTCTTGGGGAACTAGGGCCCTATGGCAATGGCCACCAAGCCGATAAACTCATCTTT. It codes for CALGELGPYGNGHQADKLIF.

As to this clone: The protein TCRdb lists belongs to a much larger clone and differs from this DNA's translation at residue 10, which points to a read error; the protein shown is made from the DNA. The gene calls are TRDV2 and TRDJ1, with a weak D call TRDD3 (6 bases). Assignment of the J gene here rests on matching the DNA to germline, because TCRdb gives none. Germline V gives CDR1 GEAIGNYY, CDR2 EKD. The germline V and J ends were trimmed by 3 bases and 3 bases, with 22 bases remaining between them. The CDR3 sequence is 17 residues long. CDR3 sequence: CACDPVGLGNTSDKLIF. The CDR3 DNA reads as TGTGCCTGTGACCCCGTCGGTCTGGGGAATACATCCGATAAACTCATCTTT.

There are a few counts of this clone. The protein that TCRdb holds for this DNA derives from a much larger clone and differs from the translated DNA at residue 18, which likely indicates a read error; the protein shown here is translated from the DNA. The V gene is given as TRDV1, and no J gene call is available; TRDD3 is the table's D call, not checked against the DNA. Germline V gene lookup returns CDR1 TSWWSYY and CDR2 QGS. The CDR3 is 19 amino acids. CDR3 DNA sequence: TGTGCTCTTGGGGAAGATATCTCCGGGATTCCCCCGTACACCGATAAACTCACCTTT. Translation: CALGEDISGIPPYTDKLTF.

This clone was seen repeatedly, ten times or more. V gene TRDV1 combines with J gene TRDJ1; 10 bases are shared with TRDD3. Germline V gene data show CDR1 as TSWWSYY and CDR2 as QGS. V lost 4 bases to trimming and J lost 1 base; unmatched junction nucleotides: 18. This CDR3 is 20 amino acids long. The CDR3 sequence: CALGGGLPNDWGMSTDKLIF. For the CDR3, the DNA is TGTGCTCTTGGGGGCGGCCTTCCCAACGACTGGGGGATGAGCACCGATAAACTCATCTTT.

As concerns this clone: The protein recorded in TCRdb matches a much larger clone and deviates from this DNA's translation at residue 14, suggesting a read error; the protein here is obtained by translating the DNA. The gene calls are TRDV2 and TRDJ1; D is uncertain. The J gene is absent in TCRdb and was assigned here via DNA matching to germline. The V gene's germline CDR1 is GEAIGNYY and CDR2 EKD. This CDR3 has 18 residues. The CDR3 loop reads CACDSLLTRTLDTNKLIF. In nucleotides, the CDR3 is TGTGCCTGTGACTCCTTACTCACACGGACACTTGACACCAATAAACTCATCTTT.

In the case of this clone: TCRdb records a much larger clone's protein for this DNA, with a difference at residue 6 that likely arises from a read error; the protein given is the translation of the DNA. CDR3 loop: CALGEGPTVGEYTDKLIF. Written as DNA, the CDR3 is TGTGCTCTTGGGGAAGGACCAACGGTGGGGGAGTACACCGATAAACTCATCTTT. The rearrangement uses TRDV1 and TRDJ1; 7 bases fit TRDD3. Because TCRdb records no J gene, it was assigned here through a match of the DNA to germline. V shed 2 bases, J shed 0 bases, and the junction held 12 bases outside the gene matches. The length of the CDR3 is 18 residues. The germline gives CDR1 TSWWSYY, CDR2 QGS.

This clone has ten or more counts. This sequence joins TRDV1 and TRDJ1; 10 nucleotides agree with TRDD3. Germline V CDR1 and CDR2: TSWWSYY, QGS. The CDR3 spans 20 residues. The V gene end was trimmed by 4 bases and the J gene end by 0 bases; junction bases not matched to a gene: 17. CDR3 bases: TGTGCTCTTGGGGGGAGGAGATTCCAACGTACTGGGGGATACACCGATAAACTCATCTTT. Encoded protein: CALGGRRFQRTGGYTDKLIF.

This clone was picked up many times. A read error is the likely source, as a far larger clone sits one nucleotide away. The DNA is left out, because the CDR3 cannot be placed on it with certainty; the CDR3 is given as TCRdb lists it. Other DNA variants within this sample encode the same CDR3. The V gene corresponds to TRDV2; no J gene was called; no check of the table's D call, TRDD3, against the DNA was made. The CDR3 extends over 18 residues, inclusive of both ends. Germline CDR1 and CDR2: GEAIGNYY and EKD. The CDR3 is CACDTVGTWGDGADKLIF.

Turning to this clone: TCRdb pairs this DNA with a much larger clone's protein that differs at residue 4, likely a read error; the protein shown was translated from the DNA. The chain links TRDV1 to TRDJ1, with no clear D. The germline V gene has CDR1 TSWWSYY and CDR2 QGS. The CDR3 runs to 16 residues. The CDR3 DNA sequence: TGTGCTCTTGCGGAACTTATCCCCCAAAAGGAGGGTAAACTCATCTTT. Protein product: CALAELIPQKEGKLIF.